This TCR beta chain was recorded in a study of shared clonotypes between healthy human individuals. Each sorted subset replicate got 200 ng genomic DNA, tens of thousands of genomes. Authors' methods: ImmunoSEQ junction-only sequences lacked quality scores, so their filtering differed. Sequencing used immunoSEQ multiplex PCR; TCRdb keeps in-frame clones, though not all of them. That table furnishes V, J and clone size, whereas the DNA furnished D and trimming. The data show more than 1.2 million clones, 98% seen once. This CDR3 is 15 amino acids long. The J segment lost 0 bases and the V segment lost 6 bases, leaving 4 bases of the junction unmatched. Germline V lookup: CDR1 MGHDK, CDR2 SYGVNS. Remarks on this clone: As yet, its antigen is unknown. In the same sample, other DNA sequences code for this CDR3.

Regarding the study as a whole: Clonotypes which were not shared had lower generation probabilities than clonotypes that all four donors shared.

This chain joins TRBV25-1 and TRBJ2-2, with TRBD1 identical over 7 bases. Sequencing input: naive CD4+ T cells sorted from blood. As to subset: CD45RA+ positively selected. The sequence came from a man aged 25 to 40 in good health. The CDR3 region has the DNA TGTGCCAGCAGCCGGGACAGAGCGAACACCGGGGAGCTGTTTTTT. It translates to CASSRDRANTGELFF. The variable domain in full, completed from reference TRBV25-1 and TRBJ2-2, reads EADIYQTPRYLVIGTGKKITLECSQTMGHDKMYWYQQDPGMELHLIHYSYGVNSTEKGDLSSESTVSRIRTEHFPLTLESARPSHTSQYLCASSRDRANTGELFFGEGSRLTVL.